The 2 T cell receptor beta chains listed next were all sequenced from one sample in a study of blood T cell repertoires in COVID-19. TCRdb's table, derived via immunoSEQ multiplex PCR, lists solely in-frame clones and lacks some. Of approximately 300,000 clones listed, roughly 90% are singletons. Sequencing was done on a sample of PBMCs or T cells enriched from blood (not recorded which). These receptors were collected from a woman aged 25 to 39 who had recovered from COVID-19.

The chain couples TRBV28 to TRBJ1-2; TRBD1 matches 7 bases. The ends lost 1 base at V and 5 bases at J; junction bases unmatched: 10. The CDR3 consists of 16 residues. Germline V lookup: CDR1 MDHEN, CDR2 SYDVKM. Here the CDR3 DNA reads TGTGCCAGCAGTTTATTCCCCGGGACAGTGGAATATGGCTACACCTTC. Protein sequence: CASSLFPGTVEYGYTF.

This rearrangement joins TRBV11-2 to TRBJ2-5; TRBD1 is a possible D gene (6 bases). V shed 6 bases and J shed 4 bases, with 18 bases lying between them. CDR1 is SGHAT and CDR2 is FQNNGV in the germline V gene. The CDR3 has 15 amino acids. The CDR3 sequence is CASRKSRGRGETQYF. CDR3 sequence (DNA): TGTGCCAGCAGAAAGAGCAGGGGTCGAGGAGAGACCCAGTACTTC.